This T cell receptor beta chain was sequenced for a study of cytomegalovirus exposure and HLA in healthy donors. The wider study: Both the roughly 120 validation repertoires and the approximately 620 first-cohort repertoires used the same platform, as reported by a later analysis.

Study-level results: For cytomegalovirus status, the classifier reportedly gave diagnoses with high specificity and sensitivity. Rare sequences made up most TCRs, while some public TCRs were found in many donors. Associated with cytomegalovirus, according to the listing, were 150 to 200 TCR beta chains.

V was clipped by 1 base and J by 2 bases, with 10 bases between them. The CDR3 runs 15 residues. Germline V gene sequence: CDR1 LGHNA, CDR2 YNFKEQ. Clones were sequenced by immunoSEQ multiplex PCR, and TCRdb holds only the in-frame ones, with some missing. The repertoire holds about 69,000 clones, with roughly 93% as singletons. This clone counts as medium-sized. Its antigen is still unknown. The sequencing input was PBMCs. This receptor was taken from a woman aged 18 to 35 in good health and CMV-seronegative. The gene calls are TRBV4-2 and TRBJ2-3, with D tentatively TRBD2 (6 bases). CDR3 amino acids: CASSQGTGDTDTQYF. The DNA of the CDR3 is TGTGCCAGCAGCCAAGGTACGGGAGACACAGATACGCAGTATTTT.